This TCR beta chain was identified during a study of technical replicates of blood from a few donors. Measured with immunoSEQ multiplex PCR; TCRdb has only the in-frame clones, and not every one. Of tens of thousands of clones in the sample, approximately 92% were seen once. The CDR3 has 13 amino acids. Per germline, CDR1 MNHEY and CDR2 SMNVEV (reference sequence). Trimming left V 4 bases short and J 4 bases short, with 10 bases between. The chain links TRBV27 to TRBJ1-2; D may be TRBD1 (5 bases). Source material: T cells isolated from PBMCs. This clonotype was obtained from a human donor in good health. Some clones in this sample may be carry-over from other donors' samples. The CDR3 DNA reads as TGTGCCAGCAGTTATGACAGCTCCTATGGCTACACCTTC. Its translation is CASSYDSSYGYTF.